The 5 T cell receptor beta chains below were found in one sample sequenced in a study of CD8 T cells in ankylosing spondylitis. TCRdb analysed the 5' RACE reads with MiXCR anew, one entry per CDR3 protein. There are 350,000 or so distinct CDR3 sequences in the sample; 7.5% to 9% occur only once, and about 15% lies in the top ten. Their recognized antigens are unknown. General observations from the study: Blood of patients with ankylosing spondylitis appeared to be characterized by a TCR beta motif of eight highly homologous variants.

The material sequenced was blood, either unsorted or a sorted T cell fraction (not recorded which). The receptors derive from a male donor with ankylosing spondylitis.

This clonotype was counted only a few times. The chain employs TRBV5-6 and TRBJ2-3, with D maybe TRBD1 (5 bases). The CDR3 has 12 residues. CDR1 is SGHDT and CDR2 is YYEEEE in the germline V gene. Deletions cut 0 bases from V and 12 bases from J, with 11 bases between. The CDR3 spells CASSLGVRVQYF. CDR3 DNA sequence: TGTGCCAGCAGCTTGGGAGTCAGGGTTCAGTATTTT. The full variable domain, in which reference TRBV5-6 and TRBJ2-3 provide the parts outside the CDR3, is DAGVTQSPTHLIKTRGQQVTLRCSPKSGHDTVSWYQQALGQGPQFIFQYYEEEERQRGNFPDRFSGHQFPNYSSELNVNALLLGDSALYLCASSLGVRVQYFGPGTRLTVL.

This clonotype was seen many times. The CDR3 sequence: CATRPTGLSAGELFF. The CDR3 nucleotides are TGTGCCACCCGACCGACAGGGCTATCGGCCGGGGAGCTGTTTTTT. The chain uses TRBV6-1 and TRBJ2-2; 7 nucleotides agree with TRBD1. The CDR3 is made up of 15 amino acids. From germline, CDR1 is MNHNS and CDR2 SASEGT. Unmatched junction bases numbered 14, after V lost 10 bases and J lost 6 bases.

J is TRBJ2-5 and V is TRBV12-3 or TRBV12-4, with 7 bases identical to TRBD2. V shed 5 bases, J shed 4 bases, and the junction held 13 bases outside the gene matches. The CDR3 is made up of 16 amino acids. In DNA, the CDR3 is TGTGCCAGCAGTCCGCTCCTGGGGGGGTTAGGAGAGACCCAGTACTTC. Translated: CASSPLLGGLGETQYF.

Concerning this clonotype: This could be a read error, since a much larger clone is one nucleotide away. V and J are TRBV2 and TRBJ2-1; D is possibly TRBD2 (6 bases). Trimming stripped 5 bases from V and 2 bases from J, with 19 bases between. Germline V gene lookup returns CDR1 SNHLY and CDR2 FYNNEI. The CDR3 runs to 17 residues. The CDR3 spells CASSKGGRSQPYNEQFF. The DNA for the CDR3 is TGTGCCAGCAGTAAAGGAGGGCGGAGTCAACCCTACAATGAGCAGTTCTTC.

There are many counts of this clonotype. The V call is TRBV29-1, the J call TRBJ2-1, with D perhaps matching TRBD2 (6 bases). The ends were cut back, 2 bases at V and 4 bases at J, with 12 bases in the middle. The length of the CDR3 is 14 residues. Germline CDR1 reads SQVTM; CDR2 reads ANQGSEA. The CDR3 spells CSVELAERYNEQFF. The CDR3 DNA reads as TGCAGCGTTGAATTAGCGGAGAGGTACAATGAGCAGTTCTTC.